This is a list of T cell receptor beta chains from one sample in a study of T cells in Graves' hyperthyroidism and ophthalmopathy. TCRdb ran MiXCR on the multiplex PCR reads and lists one entry per CDR3 protein. The table includes roughly 740,000 distinct CDR3 sequences, roughly 15% detected once. The sample was blood. The receptors derive from a young man with Graves' hyperthyroidism. Both conserved end residues are part of each CDR3. D genes are given only for firm matches. A row's size may be missing; if present it is once, few, many or a size class.

>many|NA|TRBV2|TRBJ2-2
CASSGVRSPGASNTGELFF
TGTGCCAGCAGTGGCGTCCGCTCGCCAGGGGCTTCGAACACCGGGGAGCTGTTTTTT
>many|NA|TRBV28|TRBJ1-2
CASRGQINYGYTF
TGTGCCAGCAGGGGACAAATAAACTATGGCTACACCTTC
>few|NA|TRBV12-3/TRBV12-4|TRBJ1-5
CASSPAADSNQPQHF
TGTGCCAGCAGTCCAGCGGCCGATAGCAATCAGCCCCAGCATTTT
>NA|NA|TRBV20-1|TRBJ2-5
CSVGTGREETQYF
TGCAGTGTTGGGACGGGCAGGGAGGAGACCCAGTACTTC
>few|TRBD1|TRBV4-1|TRBJ1-1
CASSPQAQGATEAFF
TGCGCCAGCAGCCCACAGGCACAGGGGGCCACTGAAGCTTTCTTT
>few|TRBD1|TRBV12-5|TRBJ1-1
CASGLVRTGELYVDTEAFF
TGTGCTAGTGGTTTGGTAAGGACAGGGGAATTATATGTTGACACTGAAGCTTTCTTT
>many|NA|TRBV7-2|TRBJ1-5
CASSVRAGEGQPQHF
TGTGCCAGCAGCGTTAGAGCAGGGGAGGGTCAGCCCCAGCATTTT
>many|TRBD1|TRBV12-3/TRBV12-4|TRBJ2-3
CASATGGGTDTQYF
TGTGCCAGCGCCACAGGGGGTGGCACAGATACGCAGTATTTT
>few|NA|TRBV5-1|TRBJ2-1
CASRRQALGNEQFF
TGTGCCAGCAGGAGACAGGCTTTGGGCAATGAGCAGTTCTTC
>NA|NA|TRBV24-1|TRBJ2-1
CATSDFGGGEQFF
TGTGCCACCAGTGATTTCGGAGGGGGTGAGCAGTTCTTC
>many|NA|TRBV28|TRBJ2-7
CASSLGLGGYEQYF
TGTGCCAGCAGTCTCGGACTAGGGGGCTACGAGCAGTACTTC
>NA|NA|TRBV7-9|TRBJ1-3
CASSLVAGVRGNTIYF
TGTGCCAGCAGCTTAGTAGCAGGGGTCCGAGGAAACACCATATATTTT
>few|NA|TRBV20-1|TRBJ1-5
CSARTRVNQPQHF
TGCAGTGCTAGGACCAGGGTCAATCAGCCCCAGCATTTT
>NA|NA|TRBV5-1|TRBJ2-7
CASSPGGPEQYF
TGCGCCAGCAGCCCTGGAGGCCCCGAGCAGTACTTC
>few|NA|TRBV7-2|TRBJ2-3
CASSLPRGGVWTDTQYF
TGTGCCAGCAGCTTACCGCGTGGAGGGGTCTGGACAGATACGCAGTATTTT
>NA|TRBD2|TRBV6-1|TRBJ2-3
CASSGSGARDTQYF
TGTGCCAGCAGCGGTAGCGGGGCTAGGGATACGCAGTATTTT
>few|NA|TRBV29-1|TRBJ1-2
CSVEWGGDGYTF
TGCAGCGTTGAATGGGGGGGCGATGGCTACACCTTC
>many|TRBD1|TRBV18|TRBJ2-1
CASSPPQGADYNEQFF
TGTGCCAGCTCACCACCACAGGGGGCCGACTACAATGAGCAGTTCTTC
>NA|NA|TRBV20-1|TRBJ1-6
CSATNEVNSPLHF
TGCAGTGCTACGAACGAGGTGAATTCACCCCTCCACTTT
>NA|TRBD1|TRBV24-1|TRBJ2-5
CATSDAHPGQGARETQYF
TGTGCCACCAGTGACGCACACCCGGGACAGGGGGCAAGGGAGACCCAGTACTTC
>NA|NA|TRBV24-1|TRBJ1-5
CATSAREGQPQHF
TGTGCCACCAGTGCCCGGGAGGGTCAGCCCCAGCATTTT
>NA|TRBD2|TRBV10-3|TRBJ2-7
CAISVAGSSYNEQYF
TGTGCCATCAGTGTAGCGGGAAGCTCCTACAATGAGCAGTACTTC
>few|TRBD1|TRBV18|TRBJ1-2
CASSPTPSPGQGYGYTF
TGTGCCAGCTCACCAACGCCCAGCCCGGGACAGGGCTATGGCTACACCTTC
>many|TRBD2|TRBV6-1|TRBJ2-1
CASSAWTSGQYNEQFF
TGTGCCAGCAGTGCCTGGACTAGCGGGCAATATAATGAGCAGTTCTTC
>NA|NA|TRBV10-3|TRBJ1-5
CAISEFTGNSNQPQHF
TGTGCCATCAGTGAGTTTACGGGAAATAGCAATCAGCCCCAGCATTTT
>many|NA|TRBV20-1|TRBJ2-3
CSARRGDTQYF
TGCAGTGCTCGGCGCGGAGATACGCAGTATTTT
>NA|NA|TRBV7-9|TRBJ1-3
CASRDAGSSGNTIYF
TGTGCCAGCAGGGACGCCGGGAGCTCTGGAAACACCATATATTTT
>many|TRBD2|TRBV12-3/TRBV12-4|TRBJ2-3
CASETSGRTHRTDTQYF
TGTGCCAGCGAGACTAGCGGGAGGACCCACCGCACAGATACGCAGTATTTT
>few|NA|TRBV4-2|TRBJ1-1
CASSQREHLNTEAFF
TGTGCCAGCAGCCAGAGGGAACACCTGAACACTGAAGCTTTCTTT
>NA|TRBD1|TRBV19|TRBJ1-2
CASSAGTEFYGYTF
TGTGCCAGTAGTGCCGGGACAGAGTTCTATGGCTACACCTTC
>NA|TRBD1|TRBV4-1|TRBJ2-1
CASSAQGAGPNNEQFF
TGCGCCAGCAGCGCGCAGGGGGCTGGACCCAACAATGAGCAGTTCTTC
>NA|NA|TRBV5-1|TRBJ2-7
CASSRGARQGGEQYF
TGCGCCAGCAGCCGGGGGGCTCGGCAGGGGGGCGAGCAGTACTTC
>many|NA|TRBV3-1|TRBJ2-5
CASSQEEGSGQETQYF
TGTGCCAGCAGCCAAGAAGAGGGGTCGGGGCAAGAGACCCAGTACTTC
>few|NA|TRBV2|TRBJ2-2
CASSEMEAGELFF
TGTGCCAGCAGTGAAATGGAGGCCGGGGAGCTGTTTTTT
>few|NA|TRBV12-3/TRBV12-4|TRBJ1-5
CASRRGDSNQPQHF
TGTGCCAGTAGGAGAGGAGATAGCAATCAGCCCCAGCATTTT
>NA|NA|TRBV20-1|TRBJ1-3
CSARSMAGRNTIYF
TGCAGTGCTAGATCGATGGCTGGTCGAAACACCATATATTTT
>few|TRBD2|TRBV18|TRBJ2-1
CASSPPGLAGGYNEQFF
TGTGCCAGCTCACCACCGGGGCTAGCGGGAGGTTACAATGAGCAGTTCTTC
>NA|NA|TRBV6-5|TRBJ2-1
CASSLGGFGEQFF
TGTGCCAGCAGTTTAGGGGGTTTCGGTGAGCAGTTCTTC
>many|NA|TRBV12-3/TRBV12-4|TRBJ2-5
CASSFGGTVQETQYF
TGTGCCAGCAGTTTTGGGGGGACAGTCCAAGAGACCCAGTACTTC
>many|NA|TRBV28|TRBJ2-7
CASRAGPGNEQYF
TGTGCCAGCAGAGCGGGCCCGGGGAACGAGCAGTACTTC
>NA|TRBD1|TRBV6-5|TRBJ1-6
CASSYSGTGGPPLHF
TGTGCCAGCAGTTACTCGGGGACAGGGGGCCCACCCCTCCACTTT
>NA|TRBD1|TRBV11-2|TRBJ2-4
CASSLSTGTVKNIQYF
TGTGCCAGCAGCTTGTCCACCGGGACAGTTAAAAACATTCAGTACTTC
>many|TRBD1|TRBV28|TRBJ2-3
CASSLLVPGGDTQYF
TGTGCCAGCAGTTTATTAGTCCCAGGGGGAGATACGCAGTATTTT
>many|NA|TRBV7-7|TRBJ2-1
CASSLSGLNEQFF
TGTGCCAGCAGCTTATCCGGGTTAAATGAGCAGTTCTTC
>NA|NA|TRBV18|TRBJ1-5
CASSPPGRNQPQHF
TGTGCCAGCTCACCACCGGGGAGGAATCAGCCCCAGCATTTT
>NA|TRBD2|TRBV15|TRBJ2-1
CATSRGPTSGTEQFF
TGTGCCACCAGCAGAGGACCGACTAGCGGGACTGAGCAGTTCTTC
>NA|NA|TRBV12-3/TRBV12-4|TRBJ2-1
CASRQDPKDEQFF
TGTGCCAGCAGACAAGACCCGAAGGATGAGCAGTTCTTC
>NA|NA|TRBV4-1|TRBJ1-1
CASSHPRGLNTEAFF
TGCGCCAGCAGCCACCCCCGGGGCCTTAACACTGAAGCTTTCTTT